Below are 16 T cell receptor beta chains sequenced from a single sample in a study of blood T cell repertoires in COVID-19. The protocol was immunoSEQ multiplex PCR, while the TCRdb copy is restricted to in-frame clones and leaves out a portion. The table records roughly 100,000 clones, roughly 79% of them present only once. Sequencing input: peripheral blood. These receptors all come from a man between 65 and 80 years old with acute or convalescent COVID-19.

This chain connects TRBV6-5 to TRBJ2-3; D is perhaps TRBD2 (6 bases). V was clipped by 5 bases and J by 1 base, with 13 bases between them. Germline V gives CDR1 MNHEY, CDR2 SVGAGI. The CDR3 extends over 15 amino acids. Here the CDR3 DNA reads TGTGCCAGCAGTAGGAGGGTCTGGGGCACAGATACGCAGTATTTT. It codes for CASSRRVWGTDTQYF.

The chain couples TRBV7-2 to TRBJ2-5; D unclear. The CDR3 spans 12 residues. The germline CDR1 and CDR2 sequences are SGHTA and FQGNSA. Trimming removed 2 bases from V and 14 bases from J, with 15 bases in between. In DNA form, the CDR3 reads TGTGCCAGCAGCTTAAGCCCTTCAATCCCTTACTTC. This translates into CASSLSPSIPYF.

This chain uses TRBV7-9 with TRBJ2-1, with 14 nucleotides matching TRBD2. CDR1 is SEHNR, CDR2 FQNEAQ, per germline (reference sequence). V was clipped by 3 bases and J by 4 bases; unmatched bases: 5. This CDR3 is built from 17 residues. CDR3 in amino acids: CASSFGLAGGQYNEQFF. In DNA form, the CDR3 reads TGTGCCAGCAGCTTCGGACTAGCGGGGGGCCAATACAATGAGCAGTTCTTC.

The J gene is TRBJ2-3, the V gene TRBV6-2 or TRBV6-3; D possibly corresponds to TRBD2 (6 bases). Between the trimmed V and J ends, which lost 4 bases and 0 bases, there was a span of 17 bases. From germline, CDR1 is MNHEY and CDR2 SVGEGT. The CDR3 consists of 17 residues. As DNA, the CDR3 is TGTGCCAGCAGTTTTCTCCGGGACTGGAGGAGCACAGATACGCAGTATTTT. This gives the protein CASSFLRDWRSTDTQYF.

The genes are TRBV15 and TRBJ1-5, with unresolved D. Germline V lookup: CDR1 LNHNV, CDR2 YYDKDF (reference sequence). CDR3 length: 14 amino acids. V shed 5 bases and J shed 4 bases, with 12 bases lying between them. CDR3 sequence reads: CATSEEGSNQPQHF. The CDR3 region has the DNA TGTGCCACCAGCGAAGAGGGATCGAATCAGCCCCAGCATTTT.

CDR3 protein: CASSAGGAWNSPLHF. The CDR3 bases are TGTGCCAGCAGTGCGGGGGGGGCTTGGAATTCACCCCTCCACTTT. The V gene is TRBV6-1, the J gene TRBJ1-6; weak D call: TRBD1 (6 bases). Germline V gives CDR1 MNHNS, CDR2 SASEGT. The CDR3 is 15 amino acids. V lost 4 bases to trimming and J lost 7 bases, with 14 bases between them.

The V gene is TRBV6-5, the J gene TRBJ1-1, with D perhaps TRBD1 (6 bases). V dropped 1 base and J dropped 3 bases, with 15 bases sitting between them. Germline CDR1 and CDR2: MNHEY and SVGAGI. CDR3 length equals 16 residues. The CDR3 sequence is CASSYLTTGGYTEAFF. CDR3 DNA sequence: TGTGCCAGCAGTTACTTAACGACAGGCGGGTACACTGAAGCTTTCTTT.

This clone was found once. This chain joins TRBV18 and TRBJ1-1; 7 positions match TRBD1. The CDR3 contains 15 residues. V shed 6 bases and J 1 base; nucleotides not matched to a gene: 8. Germline V lookup: CDR1 KGHSH, CDR2 LQKENI. In nucleotides, the CDR3 is TGTGCCAGCTCTAATACGGGACAGCAGAACACTGAAGCTTTCTTT. It is translated as CASSNTGQQNTEAFF.

The chain couples TRBV4-1 to TRBJ2-7, with D possibly matching TRBD2 (6 bases). The CDR3 is made up of 15 amino acids. Per the germline V gene, CDR1 is MGHRA and CDR2 is YSYEKL. With 0 bases removed from V and 7 bases from J, the gap between germline ends came to 16 bases. In DNA form, the CDR3 reads TGCGCCAGCAGCCAAGATGAGCCCGGGAGCCTGGAGCAGTACTTC. Its protein product is CASSQDEPGSLEQYF.

The rearrangement joins TRBV7-9 to TRBJ1-2; 7 bases map to TRBD1. Germline V gives CDR1 SEHNR, CDR2 FQNEAQ (reference sequence). Trimming at V came to 9 bases and at J to 7 bases, leaving 14 bases not matched to a gene. This CDR3 has 14 amino acids. The CDR3, as DNA: TGTGCCAGTGAAAAGCCAGGGGGTTTAGGTGGCTACACCTTC. Translating it yields CASEKPGGLGGYTF.

This clone occurred a few times. The chain joins TRBV19 to TRBJ2-1, with 12 positions matching TRBD2. The CDR3 length is 17 residues. The V gene's germline CDR1 is LNHDA and CDR2 SQIVND (reference sequence). The V segment lost 8 bases and the J segment 10 bases; nucleotides outside the gene matches: 18. DNA for the CDR3: TGTGCCAGTGGATCGCCAAACAGACTAGCGGGAGAAGAAGAGCAGTTCTTC. It encodes CASGSPNRLAGEEEQFF.

This clone turned up a few times. The V call is TRBV2, the J call TRBJ1-1; unclear D gene. Trimming shortened V by 2 bases and J by 2 bases, and 15 bases separated the two germline ends. The germline CDR1 and CDR2 sequences are SNHLY and FYNNEI. This CDR3 contains 16 residues. CDR3 amino acids: CASSEMSGILNTEAFF. The CDR3 nucleotides are TGTGCCAGCAGTGAAATGAGCGGAATCCTAAACACTGAAGCTTTCTTT.

This clone was observed a single time. The chain carries TRBV5-1 and TRBJ2-7; TRBD1 agrees at 12 bases. The CDR3 has 17 amino acids. V trimming: 2 bases; J trimming: 4 bases; junction bases outside the gene matches: 10. Germline lookup yields CDR1 SGHRS and CDR2 YFSETQ. The CDR3 loop is CASSFGSSGQGAYEQYF. The CDR3 DNA is TGCGCCAGCAGCTTTGGGTCATCGGGACAGGGGGCGTACGAGCAGTACTTC. Drawing the rest from reference TRBV5-1 and TRBJ2-7, the complete variable domain is KAGVTQTPRYLIKTRGQQVTLSCSPISGHRSVSWYQQTPGQGLQFLFEYFSETQRNKGNFPGRFSGRQFSNSRSEMNVSTLELGDSALYLCASSFGSSGQGAYEQYFGPGTRLTVT.

V is TRBV5-5 and J is TRBJ1-4; unclear D gene. Germline loops: CDR1 SGHKS, CDR2 YYEKEE (reference sequence). Trimming left V 4 bases short and J 4 bases short, with 8 bases between. The CDR3 totals 13 residues. The CDR3 spells CASSPGLNEKLFF. In DNA form, the CDR3 reads TGTGCCAGCAGCCCCGGTCTTAATGAAAAACTGTTTTTT.

The CDR3 is CASSEPPGQSSGNTIYF. The CDR3 bases are TGTGCCAGCAGTGAACCCCCGGGACAGAGCTCTGGAAACACCATATATTTT. The rearrangement joins TRBV25-1 to TRBJ1-3, with TRBD1 matching over 7 bases. Germline CDR1 and CDR2: MGHDK and SYGVNS. The junction had 7 bases not matched to a gene; V was cut back by 2 bases and J by 0 bases. The CDR3 sequence is 17 residues long.

V gene TRBV19 combines with J gene TRBJ1-5; 8 nucleotides match TRBD1. CDR1 and CDR2 from the germline V gene are LNHDA and SQIVND (reference sequence). This CDR3 spans 14 amino acids. The J segment lost 7 bases and the V segment lost 5 bases, leaving 7 bases of the junction unmatched. As DNA, the CDR3 is TGTGCCAGTAGTCGCGACAGGGGAGGACAGCCCCAGCATTTT. Translated: CASSRDRGGQPQHF.